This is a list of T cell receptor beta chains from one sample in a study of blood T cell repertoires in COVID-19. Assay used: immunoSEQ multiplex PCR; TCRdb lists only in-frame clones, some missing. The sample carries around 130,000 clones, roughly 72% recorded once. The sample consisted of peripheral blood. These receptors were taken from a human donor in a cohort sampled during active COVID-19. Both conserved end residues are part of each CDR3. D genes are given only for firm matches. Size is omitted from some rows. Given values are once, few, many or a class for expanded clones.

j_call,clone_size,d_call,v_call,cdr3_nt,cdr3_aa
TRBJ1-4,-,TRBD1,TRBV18,TGTGCCAGCTCATGGGAACAGGGGACTAATGAAAAACTGTTTTTT,CASSWEQGTNEKLFF
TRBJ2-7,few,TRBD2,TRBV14,TGTGCCAGCAGCTTGGCGGGAGGGAGTGGCGAGCAGTACTTC,CASSLAGGSGEQYF
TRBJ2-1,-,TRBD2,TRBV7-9,TGTGCCAGCAGCCGTACTAGCGGGGATTATGAGCAGTTCTTC,CASSRTSGDYEQFF
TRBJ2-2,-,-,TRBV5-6,TGTGCCAGCAGCTCTTTGGGTCAGGGGCCCACCGGGGAGCTGTTTTTT,CASSSLGQGPTGELFF
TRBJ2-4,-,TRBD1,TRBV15,TGTGCCACCAGCAGAGATTACCGGGACAGGACGATTGAGAACATTCAGTACTTC,CATSRDYRDRTIENIQYF
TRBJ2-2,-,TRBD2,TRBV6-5,TGTGCCAGCAGTTTAGCGGGAACGAACACCGGGGAGCTGTTTTTT,CASSLAGTNTGELFF
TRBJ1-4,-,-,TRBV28,TGTGCCAGCAGTGGGAGGGTTTCTACTAATGAAAAACTGTTTTTT,CASSGRVSTNEKLFF
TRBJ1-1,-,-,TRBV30,TGTGCCTGGACAGGGGTCATTCCAACTGAAGCTTTCTTT,CAWTGVIPTEAFF
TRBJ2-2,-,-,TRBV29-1,TGCAGCGCCGGGGGGGACAGGGCTCTAAAAAACACCGGGGAGCTGTTTTTT,CSAGGDRALKNTGELFF
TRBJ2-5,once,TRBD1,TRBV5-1,TGCGCCAGCAGCCTTCGACAGGGCGAAGAGACCCAGTACTTC,CASSLRQGEETQYF
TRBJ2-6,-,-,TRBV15,TGTGCCACCAGCAGAGACCGCTCTGGGGCCAACGTCCTGACTTTC,CATSRDRSGANVLTF
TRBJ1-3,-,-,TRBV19,TGTGCCAGTAGTGGACAGCTTAGCTCTGGAAACACCATATATTTT,CASSGQLSSGNTIYF
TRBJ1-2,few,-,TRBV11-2,TGTGCCAGCAGCTCACCAGACAGATATGGCTACACCTTC,CASSSPDRYGYTF
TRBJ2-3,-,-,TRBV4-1,TGCGCCAGCAGCCGCGGGGATTCTAGCACAGATACGCAGTATTTT,CASSRGDSSTDTQYF
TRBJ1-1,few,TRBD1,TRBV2,TGTGCCAGCAGTCCTTACGGGACAGGGGGGGACACTGAAGCTTTCTTT,CASSPYGTGGDTEAFF
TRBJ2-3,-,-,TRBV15,TGTGCCACCAGCAGAGGACAGGTCTCCACAGATACGCAGTATTTT,CATSRGQVSTDTQYF
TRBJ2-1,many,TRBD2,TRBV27,TGTGCCAGCAGTTTCCTTTGGTCGGGTAGCGGGGTGAATGAGCAGTTCTTC,CASSFLWSGSGVNEQFF
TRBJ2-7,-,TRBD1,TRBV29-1,TGCAGCGCCCGGACAGGGAGCTCCTACGAGCAGTACTTC,CSARTGSSYEQYF
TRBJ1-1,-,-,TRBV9,TGTGCCAGCAGCTCCACCGGTAGGGGTATGAACACTGAAGCTTTCTTT,CASSSTGRGMNTEAFF
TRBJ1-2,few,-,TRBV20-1,TGCAGTGCGAGCCTCGGGGATGGCTACACCTTC,CSASLGDGYTF
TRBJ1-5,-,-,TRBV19,TGTGCCAGTAGTCGGACAGTCAATCAGCCCCAGCATTTT,CASSRTVNQPQHF
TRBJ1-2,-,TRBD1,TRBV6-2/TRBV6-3,TGTGCCAGCAGTCGGGACAGGCTCGGAACTGCCTATGGCTACACCTTC,CASSRDRLGTAYGYTF
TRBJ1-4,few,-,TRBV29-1,TGCAGCGCTGACGGGGAAAAACTGTTTTTT,CSADGEKLFF
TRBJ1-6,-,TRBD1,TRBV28,TGTGCCAGCAGTTTAGGAGGGGGCAATAATTCACCCCTCCACTTT,CASSLGGGNNSPLHF
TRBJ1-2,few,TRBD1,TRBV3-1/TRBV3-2,TGTGCCAGCAGCCAAAAGGGGGTCCGGACAGGGAGGGCGAATGGCTACACCTTC,CASSQKGVRTGRANGYTF
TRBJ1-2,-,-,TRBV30,TGTGCCTGGAGTGTATCCGAGAACTATGGCTACACCTTC,CAWSVSENYGYTF
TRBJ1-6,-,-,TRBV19,TGTGCCAGTAGTTACAGGAATTCACCCCTCCACTTT,CASSYRNSPLHF
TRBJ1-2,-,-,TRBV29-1,TGCAGCGTTGAACGGGGATTTGCTAGCTATGGCTACACCTTC,CSVERGFASYGYTF
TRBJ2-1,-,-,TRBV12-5,TGTGCTAGCAAGGACAGGGAGGGGTCTCCCTACAATGAGCAGTTCTTC,CASKDREGSPYNEQFF
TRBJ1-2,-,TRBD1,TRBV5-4,TGTGCCAGCAGCCTCATAGGACAGGGGGATATTAAGAACTATGGCTACACCTTC,CASSLIGQGDIKNYGYTF
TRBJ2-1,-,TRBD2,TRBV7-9,TGTGCCAGCAGCTCGCCATTGTCGGGGGGAACTACGGGCAATGAGCAGTTCTTC,CASSSPLSGGTTGNEQFF
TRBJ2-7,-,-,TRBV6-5,TGTGCCAGCAGTTATGTAGGGGCCGGCCCCTACGAGCAGTACTTC,CASSYVGAGPYEQYF
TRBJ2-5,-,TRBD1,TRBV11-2,TGTGCCAGCAGCTTAGTGGGCAGGGGGCCATCAGAGACCCAGTACTTC,CASSLVGRGPSETQYF
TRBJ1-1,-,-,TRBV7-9,TGTGCCAGCAGCTTCTCGCTATCGGGGACAGAAGCTTTCTTT,CASSFSLSGTEAFF
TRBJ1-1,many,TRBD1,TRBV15,TGTGCCACCAGCAGGAGGGGGACAGCCCCAATGAACACTGAAGCTTTCTTT,CATSRRGTAPMNTEAFF
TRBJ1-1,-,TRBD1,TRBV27,TGTGCCAGCAGTTTATCGGGACAGGGGACCACTGAAGCTTTCTTT,CASSLSGQGTTEAFF
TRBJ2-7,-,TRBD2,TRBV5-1,TGCGCCAGCAGCGTGTCCGGGACTAGCGGGGGCGAGCAGTACTTC,CASSVSGTSGGEQYF
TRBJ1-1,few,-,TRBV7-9,TGTGCCAGCACCCTTACACCCGCCGGGATCGCGGGTGAAGCTTTCTTT,CASTLTPAGIAGEAFF
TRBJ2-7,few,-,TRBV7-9,TGTGCCAGCAGCGACCCGACAGGAGGAGACTACGAGCAGTACTTC,CASSDPTGGDYEQYF
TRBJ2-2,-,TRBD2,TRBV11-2,TGTGCCAGCAGCTTCGGCGGGGGGGCGGCCGGGGAGCTGTTTTTT,CASSFGGGAAGELFF
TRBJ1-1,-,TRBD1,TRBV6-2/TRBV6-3,TGTGCCAGCAGTTACCCAGCGGACAGGGATCTGAACACTGAAGCTTTCTTT,CASSYPADRDLNTEAFF
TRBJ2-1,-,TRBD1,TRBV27,TGTGCCAGCAGCTTCCCGGGACAGGGGGCTTACAATGAGCAGTTCTTC,CASSFPGQGAYNEQFF